Listed here are 18 T cell receptor beta chains from one sample, sequenced in a study of patients and donors after allogeneic stem cell transplantation. MiXCR, applied by TCRdb to the RT-PCR reads, yields one record per CDR3 protein. The sample holds 200,000 to 250,000 distinct CDR3 sequences, 13% to 15% seen once. Material: blood, either unsorted or a sorted T cell fraction (not recorded which). These receptor sequences come from a human donor who was either an allogeneic HSCT recipient or a stem cell or donor lymphocyte infusion donor (not recorded which). It is not recorded whose cells these are; they may come from a transplant donor.

This clonotype was found many times. The gene calls are TRBV24-1 and TRBJ2-7; tentative D call: TRBD1 (5 bases). V was shortened by 2 bases and J by 2 bases, with 12 bases between the two germline ends. The V gene's germline CDR1 is KGHDR and CDR2 SFDVKD. The CDR3 contains 15 residues. The CDR3 DNA reads TGTGCCACCAGTGATTCGCGGCAGGGCCCCTACGAGCAGTACTTC. It is translated as CATSDSRQGPYEQYF.

Note on this clonotype: The junction and the germline gene differ at one end; a read error may be behind it. The V call is TRBV6-1, the J call TRBJ2-1; D unclear. CDR1 MNHNS and CDR2 SASEGT come from the germline V gene. The CDR3 totals 13 residues. The CDR3 spells CASSDGEYTEQFF. The DNA for the CDR3 is TGTGCCAGCAGTGACGGAGAGTACACTGAGCAGTTCTTC.

V and J are TRBV14 and TRBJ2-7, with D perhaps assigned TRBD1 or TRBD2 (5 bases each). Deletions cut 2 bases from V and 2 bases from J, with 7 bases between. In germline, CDR1 is SGHDN, CDR2 FVKESK. The CDR3 extends over 13 amino acids. CDR3: CASSQQGAYEQYF. DNA of the CDR3: TGTGCCAGCAGCCAACAGGGAGCCTACGAGCAGTACTTC.

This clonotype was picked up many times. The chain has TRBV5-1 and TRBJ2-3; the D call may be TRBD1 or TRBD2 (5 bases each). This CDR3 is 14 amino acids long. V lost 4 bases and J lost 8, with 17 bases in between. Germline CDR1 is SGHRS and CDR2 is YFSETQ. This CDR3 reads CASSLGASPGTQYF. CDR3 coding DNA: TGCGCCAGCAGCCTCGGGGCCAGTCCCGGTACGCAGTATTTT. The variable domain in full, completed from reference TRBV5-1 and TRBJ2-3, reads KAGVTQTPRYLIKTRGQQVTLSCSPISGHRSVSWYQQTPGQGLQFLFEYFSETQRNKGNFPGRFSGRQFSNSRSEMNVSTLELGDSALYLCASSLGASPGTQYFGPGTRLTVL.

The chain carries TRBV5-4 and TRBJ2-5; 11 bases map to TRBD2. V lost 4 bases, J lost 5 bases, and 7 bases stayed unmatched. The germline CDR1 and CDR2 sequences are SGHNT and YYREEE (reference sequence). The CDR3 is 15 residues long. The CDR3 reads CASSIAGGPAETQYF. CDR3 nucleotides: TGTGCCAGCAGCATAGCGGGAGGGCCTGCGGAGACCCAGTACTTC. Full variable domain (missing parts from reference TRBV5-4 and TRBJ2-5): ETGVTQSPTHLIKTRGQQVTLRCSSQSGHNTVSWYQQALGQGPQFIFQYYREEENGRGNFPPRFSGLQFPNYSSELNVNALELDDSALYLCASSIAGGPAETQYFGPGTRLLVL.

The chain links TRBV3-1 to TRBJ2-7; TRBD2 aligns across 10 bases. The junction had 5 bases not matched to a gene; V was cut back by 3 bases and J by 0 bases. Germline assignment: CDR1 LGHDT and CDR2 YNNKEL (reference sequence). CDR3 length equals 16 residues. The CDR3 DNA is TGTGCCAGCAGCCAGCCGAAGCGGGGGGGCTCCTACGAGCAGTACTTC. This translates into CASSQPKRGGSYEQYF.

This clonotype was picked up a small number of times. The rearrangement uses TRBV6-1 and TRBJ1-1; D is unresolved. The V end lost 3 bases, the J end lost 0 bases, and 11 bases lay between the germline ends. CDR3 length equals 15 residues. Germline CDR1 reads MNHNS; CDR2 reads SASEGT. In nucleotides, the CDR3 is TGTGCCAGCAGTGACACCAAGGAGGTGAACACTGAAGCTTTCTTT. The encoded protein is CASSDTKEVNTEAFF.

This rearrangement joins TRBV6-2 or TRBV6-3 to TRBJ1-6; D perhaps matches TRBD1 (6 bases). CDR1 and CDR2 from the germline V gene are MNHEY and SVGEGT. The V end lost 6 bases, the J end lost 10 bases, and 25 bases lay between the germline ends. The CDR3 sequence is 17 residues long. The CDR3 bases are TGTGCCAGCAGCAATTACCGTCGGCAGGGGCAAGGATCACCCCTCCACTTT. Translated: CASSNYRRQGQGSPLHF.

In its sample, this clonotype was seen a few times. This chain links TRBV5-1 with TRBJ2-1; D gene ambiguous. Germline V gene data show CDR1 as SGHRS and CDR2 as YFSETQ. The CDR3 loop spans 14 amino acids. Trimming left V 0 bases short and J 7 bases short, with 11 bases between. The CDR3 reads CASSLGGWLNEQFF. The CDR3 coding sequence is TGCGCCAGCAGCTTGGGGGGATGGTTAAATGAGCAGTTCTTC.

This sequence joins TRBV5-4 and TRBJ2-3; D is perhaps TRBD1 (6 bases). V was shortened by 4 bases and J by 3 bases, with 15 bases between the two germline ends. Germline lookup yields CDR1 SGHNT and CDR2 YYREEE (reference sequence). CDR3 length equals 15 residues. CDR3 coding DNA: TGTGCCAGCAGCACAGGGCGACTTGTTACAGATACGCAGTATTTT. This codes for CASSTGRLVTDTQYF.

The chain employs TRBV18 and TRBJ1-6; TRBD1 aligns across 9 bases. The ends lost 5 bases at V and 7 bases at J; junction bases unmatched: 3. In germline, CDR1 is KGHSH, CDR2 LQKENI. The CDR3 totals 14 residues. The CDR3 bases are TGTGCCAGCTCATCGACAGGGGGAAATTCACCCCTCCACTTT. Residues: CASSSTGGNSPLHF.

This clonotype was found a few times. J is TRBJ1-2 and V is TRBV12-3 or TRBV12-4; D remains ambiguous. Trimming removed 6 bases from V and 0 bases from J, with 14 bases in between. The CDR3 is 15 residues long. The CDR3, as DNA: TGTGCCAGCAGGTACACAGCTTTTCCTAACTATGGCTACACCTTC. Amino acids: CASRYTAFPNYGYTF.

This clonotype came up many times. The CDR3: CASRKGLAVYNEQFF. For the CDR3, the DNA is TGTGCCAGCAGAAAGGGACTAGCGGTATACAATGAGCAGTTCTTC. The rearrangement joins TRBV12-3 or TRBV12-4 to TRBJ2-1; 11 bases match TRBD2. Trimming removed 6 bases from V and 4 bases from J; junction bases left unmatched: 5. CDR3 length: 15 residues.

The chain is built from TRBV20-1 and TRBJ2-7; 9 bases match TRBD2. The V and J ends lost 6 bases and 6 bases, in that order; junction bases with no gene match: 9. Germline V lookup: CDR1 DFQATT, CDR2 SNEGSKA (reference sequence). CDR3 length: 13 residues. The CDR3 DNA is TGCAGTGCCGAGCGGGAGGTCGGTGGCGAGCAGTACTTC. Protein product: CSAEREVGGEQYF.

This clonotype was observed a handful of times. The chain has TRBV6-8 and TRBJ1-4, with TRBD1 as a possible D gene (5 bases). The CDR3 runs to 15 residues. V was pared by 4 bases and J by 7 bases, with 16 bases between. Germline CDR1 reads MNHGY; CDR2 reads SAAAGT. Here the CDR3 reads CASSLPGPKSEKLFF. The DNA for the CDR3 is TGTGCCAGCAGTTTACCGGGGCCAAAAAGTGAAAAACTGTTTTTT.

The table lists this clonotype with a few counts. This rearrangement joins TRBV6-1 to TRBJ2-3, with 10 nucleotides matching TRBD2. CDR3 size: 16 residues. CDR1 MNHNS and CDR2 SASEGT come from the germline V gene. V lost 4 bases, J lost 5 bases, and 9 bases stayed unmatched. The CDR3 region is CASSGGAGGRIDTQYF. CDR3 sequence (DNA): TGTGCCAGCAGTGGGGGAGCGGGGGGGCGGATAGATACGCAGTATTTT.

Only one count was recorded for this clonotype. The rearrangement joins TRBV2 to TRBJ1-6; D unresolved. V lost 6 bases, J lost 7 bases, and 16 bases lay in between. The CDR3 sequence is 15 residues long. CDR1 is SNHLY, CDR2 FYNNEI, per germline. The CDR3 sequence: CASREYDTRNSPLHF. The CDR3 nucleotides read TGTGCCAGCAGGGAATATGACACTAGGAATTCACCCCTCCACTTT.

With respect to this clonotype: A far larger clone is one nucleotide away, so this likely arose from a read error. This chain joins TRBV5-8 and TRBJ1-5, with 8 bases identical to TRBD1. V lost 4 bases to trimming and J lost 4 bases; unmatched junction nucleotides: 1. Germline V gives CDR1 SGHTS, CDR2 YDEGEE. This CDR3 has 13 amino acids. This chain's CDR3 is CASSRDRNQPQHF. The CDR3 DNA sequence: TGTGCCAGCAGCCGGGACAGGAATCAGCCCCAGCATTTT. The variable domain in full, with the rest retrieved from reference TRBV5-8 and TRBJ1-5, is EAGVTQSPTHLIKTRGQQATLRCSPISGHTSVYWYQQALGLGLQFLLWYDEGEERNRGNFPPRFSGRQFPNYSSELNVNALELEDSALYLCASSRDRNQPQHFGDGTRLSIL.